Shown below are 12 T cell receptor beta chains from a single sample sequenced in a study of blood T cells in healthy people across ages. PCR was performed a second time for about 7 to 12 cycles using a sample-barcoded 5' primer and a J-beta primer mix. TCRdb reprocessed the 5' RACE reads with MiXCR, giving one entry per CDR3 protein. The data contain 700,000 or so distinct CDR3 sequences, approximately 40% of them seen just once; the ten biggest clones take up about 30%. Sequences were obtained from blood. These receptor sequences come from a man at least 80 years old in good health.

The chain couples TRBV7-9 to TRBJ2-5; 8 positions match TRBD1. The V and J ends lost 5 bases and 7 bases, in that order; junction bases with no gene match: 9. Looked up from germline, CDR1 is SEHNR and CDR2 is FQNEAQ (reference sequence). The CDR3 is 14 residues long. The CDR3 region has the DNA TGTGCCAGCAGCCCCTACGGACAGGGAGGGACCCAGTACTTC. This gives the protein CASSPYGQGGTQYF.

This clonotype was recorded a few times. The chain links TRBV11-2 to TRBJ2-4; D uncertain. CDR3 length equals 17 residues. The germline V gene has CDR1 SGHAT and CDR2 FQNNGV. V was pared by 2 bases and J by 6 bases, with 20 bases between. The DNA of the CDR3 is TGTGCCAGCAGCTTAAGTCTGGTAACTCCGCTTTCAAACATTCAGTACTTC. It yields the protein CASSLSLVTPLSNIQYF.

This clonotype came up a few times. This chain connects TRBV9 to TRBJ2-4, with a possible D match to TRBD1 (6 bases). The ends were cut back, 2 bases at V and 0 bases at J, with 12 bases in the middle. CDR1 is SGDLS and CDR2 is YYNGEE in the germline V gene. This CDR3 has 16 amino acids. The CDR3 DNA follows: TGTGCCAGCAGCGTCTACGACAGGCCAGCCAAAAACATTCAGTACTTC. It specifies CASSVYDRPAKNIQYF.

A single count supports this clonotype. J is TRBJ2-1 and V is TRBV20-1, with TRBD2 matching over 10 bases. The J call is doubtful: the DNA matches TRBJ2-7 better. This CDR3 region has 16 residues. The V gene's germline CDR1 is DFQATT and CDR2 SNEGSKA (reference sequence). The CDR3 loop reads CSATTTSGDSYNEQYF. The CDR3 DNA is TGCAGTGCTACGACCACTAGCGGGGATTCCTACAATGAGCAGTACTTC.

The CDR3 loop is CASSPRQGVPLHF. The CDR3 region has the DNA TGTGCCAGCAGCCCTAGACAGGGCGTTCCCCTCCACTTT. The rearrangement links TRBV7-2 to TRBJ1-6, with TRBD1 matching over 7 bases. The V and J ends lost 5 bases and 13 bases, in that order; junction bases with no gene match: 8. The germline gives CDR1 SGHTA, CDR2 FQGNSA. CDR3 length: 13 residues. Using reference TRBV7-2 and TRBJ1-6 for the parts outside the CDR3, the full variable domain is GAGVSQSPSNKVTEKGKDVELRCDPISGHTALYWYRQSLGQGLEFLIYFQGNSAPDKSGLPSDRFSAERTGGSVSTLTIQRTQQEDSAVYLCASSPRQGVPLHFGNGTRLTVT.

CDR3 nucleotides: TGTGCCAGCAGTTTAGGCTCTAGCGAAGATACGCAGTATTTT. Its protein is CASSLGSSEDTQYF. The rearrangement links TRBV12-3 or TRBV12-4 to TRBJ2-3; D might be TRBD2 (6 bases). V was cut by 1 base and J by 5 bases, with 10 bases left in between. This CDR3 spans 14 amino acids.

The V call is TRBV5-1, the J call TRBJ2-1, with 8 bases identical to TRBD1. The CDR3 has 13 residues. Germline trimming cut 6 bases from V and 7 bases from J; bases unmatched to any gene: 6. Germline V gives CDR1 SGHRS, CDR2 YFSETQ. As DNA, the CDR3 is TGCGCCAGCAACCCCACAGGGGGGAATGAGCAGTTCTTC. This gives the protein CASNPTGGNEQFF.

This chain links TRBV7-8 with TRBJ2-1; D ambiguous. Trimming took 1 base from V and 13 from J, leaving 14 bases between them. Germline lookup yields CDR1 SGHVS and CDR2 FQNEAQ. The CDR3 is 13 residues long. The CDR3 nucleotides are TGTGCCAGCAGCTTAGGACCACCTCAGGCCCAGTTCTTC. It translates to CASSLGPPQAQFF.

The chain is built from TRBV18 and TRBJ2-7; 14 nucleotides align to TRBD2. The germline V gene has CDR1 KGHSH and CDR2 LQKENI. This CDR3 is 13 amino acids long. With 4 bases clipped from V and 12 bases from J, the junction kept 5 bases outside the gene matches. CDR3 sequence (DNA): TGTGCCAGCTCACAGGGACTAGCGGGAGCTGGGTACTTC. Residues: CASSQGLAGAGYF.

This clonotype was seen at least ten times. The gene calls are TRBV29-1 and TRBJ2-3, with TRBD2 matching over 7 bases. The CDR3 has 14 amino acids. Trimming removed 7 bases from V and 0 bases from J; junction bases left unmatched: 7. CDR1 is SQVTM and CDR2 is ANQGSEA in the germline V gene. Here the CDR3 reads CSARASGSTDTQYF. The CDR3 DNA sequence: TGCAGCGCCCGGGCTAGCGGAAGCACAGATACGCAGTATTTT.

This chain connects TRBV20-1 to TRBJ2-3, with TRBD2 matching 7 bases. The V gene end was trimmed by 0 bases and the J gene end by 2 bases; junction bases not matched to a gene: 5. Germline-derived CDR1 and CDR2 are DFQATT and SNEGSKA (reference sequence). The CDR3 covers 15 residues. CDR3 in DNA: TGCAGTGCTAGAGATGCTAGCGGACCCACAGATACGCAGTATTTT. Its protein product is CSARDASGPTDTQYF.

The chain uses TRBV6-5 and TRBJ2-3; 9 bases agree with TRBD1. The CDR3 has 14 residues. V gave up 2 bases and J gave up 9 bases; unmatched junction bases: 6. CDR1 is MNHEY, CDR2 SVGAGI, per germline. As DNA, the CDR3 is TGTGCCAGCAGTTACGGGACAGGGAAAGACACGCAGTATTTT. It translates to CASSYGTGKDTQYF.